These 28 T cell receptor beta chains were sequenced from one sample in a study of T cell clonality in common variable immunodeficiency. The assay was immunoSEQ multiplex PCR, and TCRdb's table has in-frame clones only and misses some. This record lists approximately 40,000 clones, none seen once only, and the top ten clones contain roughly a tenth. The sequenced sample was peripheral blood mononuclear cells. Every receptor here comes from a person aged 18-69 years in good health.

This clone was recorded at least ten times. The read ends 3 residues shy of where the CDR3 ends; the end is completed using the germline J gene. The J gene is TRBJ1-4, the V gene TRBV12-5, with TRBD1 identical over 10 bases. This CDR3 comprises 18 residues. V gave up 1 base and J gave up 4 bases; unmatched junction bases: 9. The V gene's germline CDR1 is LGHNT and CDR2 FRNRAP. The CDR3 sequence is CASGLGTGGIWGNEKLFF. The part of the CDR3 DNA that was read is TGTGCTAGTGGTTTGGGGACAGGGGGGATTTGGGGTAATGAAAAA.

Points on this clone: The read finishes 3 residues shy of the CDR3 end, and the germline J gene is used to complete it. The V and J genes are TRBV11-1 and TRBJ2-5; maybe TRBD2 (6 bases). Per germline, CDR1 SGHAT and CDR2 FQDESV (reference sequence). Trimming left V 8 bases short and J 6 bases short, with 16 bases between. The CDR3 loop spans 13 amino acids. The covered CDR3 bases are TGTGCCAGCGGGGGGATTGAGGGCAAGACC. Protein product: CASGGIEGKT. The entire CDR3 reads CASGGIEGKTQYF.

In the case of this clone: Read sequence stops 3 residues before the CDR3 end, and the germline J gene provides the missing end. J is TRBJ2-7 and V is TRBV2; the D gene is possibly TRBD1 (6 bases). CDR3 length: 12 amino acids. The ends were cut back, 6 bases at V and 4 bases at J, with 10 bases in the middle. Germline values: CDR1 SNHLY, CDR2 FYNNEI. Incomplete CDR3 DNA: TGTGCCAGCAGGGCGACAGGATACGAG. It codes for CASRATGYE. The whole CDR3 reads CASRATGYEQYF.

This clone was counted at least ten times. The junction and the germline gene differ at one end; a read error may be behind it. Partial CDR3 DNA: TGCGCCAGCAGCCTATACAGGACAGCTGCGAATGAAAAA. Protein product: CASSLYRTAANEK. The full CDR3 protein reads CASSLYRTAANEKLFF. This rearrangement joins TRBV4-2 to TRBJ1-4, with TRBD1 as a possible D gene (6 bases). The CDR3 goes on 3 residues after the read ends, and that part is filled in from the germline J gene. Per germline, CDR1 LGHNA and CDR2 YNFKEQ. The CDR3 extends over 16 amino acids.

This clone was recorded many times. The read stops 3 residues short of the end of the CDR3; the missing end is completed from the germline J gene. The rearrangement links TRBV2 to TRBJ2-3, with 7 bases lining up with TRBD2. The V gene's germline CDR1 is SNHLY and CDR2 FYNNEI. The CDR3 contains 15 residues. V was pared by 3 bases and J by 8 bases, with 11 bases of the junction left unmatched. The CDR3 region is CASSDGLAVYSTQYF. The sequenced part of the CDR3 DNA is TGTGCCAGCAGTGATGGGCTAGCGGTATATTCTACG.

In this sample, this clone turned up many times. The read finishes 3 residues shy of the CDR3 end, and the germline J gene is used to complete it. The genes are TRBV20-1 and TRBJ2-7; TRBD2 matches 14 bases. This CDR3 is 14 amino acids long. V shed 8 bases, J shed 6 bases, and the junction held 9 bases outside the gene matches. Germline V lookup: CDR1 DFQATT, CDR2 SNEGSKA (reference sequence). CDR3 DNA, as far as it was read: TGCAGTCTCAGGACTAGCGGGAGGCCAAGCGAG. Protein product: CSLRTSGRPSE. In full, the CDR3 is CSLRTSGRPSEQYF.

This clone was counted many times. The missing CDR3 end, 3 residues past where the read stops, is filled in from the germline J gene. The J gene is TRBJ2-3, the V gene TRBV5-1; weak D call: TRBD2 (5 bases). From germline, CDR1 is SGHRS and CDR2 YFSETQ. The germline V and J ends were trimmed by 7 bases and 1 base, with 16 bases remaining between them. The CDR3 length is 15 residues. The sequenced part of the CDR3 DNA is TGCGCCAGCCGGCCTTTCGGGGTGGGCACAGATACG. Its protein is CASRPFGVGTDT. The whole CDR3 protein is CASRPFGVGTDTQYF.

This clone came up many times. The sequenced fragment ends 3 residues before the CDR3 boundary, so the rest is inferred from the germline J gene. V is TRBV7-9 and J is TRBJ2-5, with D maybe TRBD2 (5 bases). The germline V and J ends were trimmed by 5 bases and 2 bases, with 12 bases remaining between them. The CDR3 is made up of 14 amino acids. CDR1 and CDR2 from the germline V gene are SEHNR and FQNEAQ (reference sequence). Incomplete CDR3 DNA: TGTGCCAGCAGCCATGGACTGGTGCAAGAGACC. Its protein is CASSHGLVQET. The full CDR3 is CASSHGLVQETQYF.

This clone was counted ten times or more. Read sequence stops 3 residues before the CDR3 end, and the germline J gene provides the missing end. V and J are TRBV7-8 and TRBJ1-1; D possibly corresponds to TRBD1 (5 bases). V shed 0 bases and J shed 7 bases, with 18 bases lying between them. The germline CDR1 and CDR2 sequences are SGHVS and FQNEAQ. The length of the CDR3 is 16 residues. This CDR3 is CASSLAMGWGRVEAFF. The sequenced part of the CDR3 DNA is TGTGCCAGCAGCTTAGCGATGGGATGGGGCCGGGTTGAA.

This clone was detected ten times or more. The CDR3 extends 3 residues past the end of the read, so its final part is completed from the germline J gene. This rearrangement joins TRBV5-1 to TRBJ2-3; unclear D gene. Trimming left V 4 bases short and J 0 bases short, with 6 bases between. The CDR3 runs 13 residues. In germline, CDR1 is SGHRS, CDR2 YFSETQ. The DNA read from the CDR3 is TGCGCCAGCAGCGCCACTAGCACAGATACG. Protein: CASSATSTDT. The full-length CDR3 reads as CASSATSTDTQYF.

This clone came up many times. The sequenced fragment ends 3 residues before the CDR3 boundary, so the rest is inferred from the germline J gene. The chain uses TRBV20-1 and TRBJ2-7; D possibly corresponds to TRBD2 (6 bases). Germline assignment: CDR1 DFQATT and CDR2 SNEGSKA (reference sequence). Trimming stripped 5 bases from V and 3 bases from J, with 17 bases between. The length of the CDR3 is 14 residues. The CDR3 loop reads CSASDGTSHYEQYF. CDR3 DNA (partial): TGCAGTGCTTCCGACGGGACTTCCCACTACGAG.

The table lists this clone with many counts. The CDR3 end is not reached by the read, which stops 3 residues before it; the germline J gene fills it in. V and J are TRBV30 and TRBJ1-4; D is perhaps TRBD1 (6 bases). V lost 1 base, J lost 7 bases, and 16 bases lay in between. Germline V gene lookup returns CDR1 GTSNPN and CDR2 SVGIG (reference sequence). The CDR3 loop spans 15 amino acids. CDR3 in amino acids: CAWSGPIQGPEKLFF. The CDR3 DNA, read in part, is TGTGCCTGGAGTGGCCCCATACAGGGACCTGAAAAA.

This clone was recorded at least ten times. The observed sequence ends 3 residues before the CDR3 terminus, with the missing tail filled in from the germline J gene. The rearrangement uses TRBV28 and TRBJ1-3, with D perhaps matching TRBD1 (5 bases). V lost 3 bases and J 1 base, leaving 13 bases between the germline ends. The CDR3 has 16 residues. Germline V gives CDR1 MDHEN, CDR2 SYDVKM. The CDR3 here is CASSLPEGHSGNTIYF. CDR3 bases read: TGTGCCAGCAGTTTGCCAGAGGGGCATTCTGGAAACACC.

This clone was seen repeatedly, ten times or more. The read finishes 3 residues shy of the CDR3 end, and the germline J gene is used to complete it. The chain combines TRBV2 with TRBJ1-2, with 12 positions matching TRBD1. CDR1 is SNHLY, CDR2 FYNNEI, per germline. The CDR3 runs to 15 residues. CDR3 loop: CASTSGTGGAGGYTF. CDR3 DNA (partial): TGTGCCAGCACATCCGGGACAGGGGGCGCCGGGGGC.

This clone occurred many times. Here the CDR3 reads CASSISGASEAFF. CDR3 DNA (partial): TGTGCCAGCAGCATTAGCGGGGCATCTGAA. The V gene is TRBV7-9, the J gene TRBJ1-1, with a possible D match to TRBD1 (5 bases). Read data end 3 residues before the CDR3 end; the end is taken from the germline J gene. The CDR3 spans 13 residues. V gave up 5 bases and J gave up 6 bases, with 13 bases separating them. Per germline, CDR1 SEHNR and CDR2 FQNEAQ (reference sequence). Together with reference TRBV7-9 and TRBJ1-1, the CDR3 gives the full variable domain: DTGVSQNPRHKITKRGQNVTFRCDPISEHNRLYWYRQTLGQGPEFLTYFQNEAQLEKSRLLSDRFSAERPKGSFSTLEIQRTEQGDSAMYLCASSISGASEAFFGQGTRLTVV.

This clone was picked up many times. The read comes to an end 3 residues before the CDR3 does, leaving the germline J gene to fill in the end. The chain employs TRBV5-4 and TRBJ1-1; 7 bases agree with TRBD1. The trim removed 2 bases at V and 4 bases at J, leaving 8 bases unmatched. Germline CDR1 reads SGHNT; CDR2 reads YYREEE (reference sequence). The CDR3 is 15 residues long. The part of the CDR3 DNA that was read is TGTGCCAGCAGCTTAGGGCAGGGGGTTGCCACTGAA. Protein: CASSLGQGVATE. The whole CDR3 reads CASSLGQGVATEAFF.

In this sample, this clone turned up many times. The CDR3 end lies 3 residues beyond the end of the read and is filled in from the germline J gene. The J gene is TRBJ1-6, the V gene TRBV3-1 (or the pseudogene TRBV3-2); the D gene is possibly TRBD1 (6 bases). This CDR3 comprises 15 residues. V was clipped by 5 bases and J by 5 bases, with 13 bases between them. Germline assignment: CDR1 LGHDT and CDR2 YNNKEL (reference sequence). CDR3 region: CASSNTGTHNSPLHF. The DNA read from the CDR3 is TGTGCCAGCAGCAACACCGGGACACATAATTCACCC.

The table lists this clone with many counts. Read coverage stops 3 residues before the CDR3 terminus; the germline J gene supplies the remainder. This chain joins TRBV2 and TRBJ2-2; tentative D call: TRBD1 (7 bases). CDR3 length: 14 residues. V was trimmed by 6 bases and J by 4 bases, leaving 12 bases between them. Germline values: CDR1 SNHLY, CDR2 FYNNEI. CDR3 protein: CASRRQGGTGELFF. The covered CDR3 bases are TGTGCCAGCAGGAGACAGGGAGGCACCGGGGAG.

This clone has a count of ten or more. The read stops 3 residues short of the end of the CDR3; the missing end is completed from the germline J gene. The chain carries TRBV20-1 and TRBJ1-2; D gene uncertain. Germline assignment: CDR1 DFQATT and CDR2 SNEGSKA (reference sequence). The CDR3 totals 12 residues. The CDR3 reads CSARADVWGYTF. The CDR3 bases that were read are TGCAGTGCTAGGGCGGATGTGTGGGGC.

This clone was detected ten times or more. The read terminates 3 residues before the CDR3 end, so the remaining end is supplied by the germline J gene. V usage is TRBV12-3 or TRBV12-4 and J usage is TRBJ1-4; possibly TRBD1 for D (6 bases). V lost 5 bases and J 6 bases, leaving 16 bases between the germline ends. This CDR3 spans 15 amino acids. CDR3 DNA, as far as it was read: TGTGCCAGCAGTCCCGGGGGGGCCGGGTATGAAAAA. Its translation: CASSPGGAGYEK. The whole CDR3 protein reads CASSPGGAGYEKLFF.

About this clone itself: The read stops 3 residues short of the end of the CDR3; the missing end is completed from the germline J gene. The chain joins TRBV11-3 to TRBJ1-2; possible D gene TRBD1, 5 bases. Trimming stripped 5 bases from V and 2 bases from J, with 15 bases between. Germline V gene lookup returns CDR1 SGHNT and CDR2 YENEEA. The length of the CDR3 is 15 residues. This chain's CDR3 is CASSPRRGGNYGYTF. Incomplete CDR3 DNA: TGTGCCAGCAGCCCCCGGAGGGGCGGCAACTATGGC. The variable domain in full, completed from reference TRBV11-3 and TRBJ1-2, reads EAGVVQSPRYKIIEKKQPVAFWCNPISGHNTLYWYLQNLGQGPELLIRYENEEAVDDSQLPKDRFSAERLKGVDSTLKIQPAELGDSAVYLCASSPRRGGNYGYTFGSGTRLTVV.

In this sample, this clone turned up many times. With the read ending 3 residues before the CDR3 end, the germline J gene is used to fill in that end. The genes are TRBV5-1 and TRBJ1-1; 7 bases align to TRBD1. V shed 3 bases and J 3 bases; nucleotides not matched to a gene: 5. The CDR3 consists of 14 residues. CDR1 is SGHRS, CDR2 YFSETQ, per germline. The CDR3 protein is CASSSLQGHTEAFF. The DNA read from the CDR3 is TGCGCCAGCAGCTCTTTACAGGGGCACACTGAA. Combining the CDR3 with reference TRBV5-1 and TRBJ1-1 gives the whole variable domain KAGVTQTPRYLIKTRGQQVTLSCSPISGHRSVSWYQQTPGQGLQFLFEYFSETQRNKGNFPGRFSGRQFSNSRSEMNVSTLELGDSALYLCASSSLQGHTEAFFGQGTRLTVV.

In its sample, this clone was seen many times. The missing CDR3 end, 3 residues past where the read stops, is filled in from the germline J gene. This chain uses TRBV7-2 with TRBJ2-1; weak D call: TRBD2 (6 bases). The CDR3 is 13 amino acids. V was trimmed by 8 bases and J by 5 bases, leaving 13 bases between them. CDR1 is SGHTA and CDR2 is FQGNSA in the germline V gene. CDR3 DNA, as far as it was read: TGTGCCAGCCGCCGGACTAACAACAATGAG. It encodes CASRRTNNNE. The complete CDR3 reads CASRRTNNNEQFF.

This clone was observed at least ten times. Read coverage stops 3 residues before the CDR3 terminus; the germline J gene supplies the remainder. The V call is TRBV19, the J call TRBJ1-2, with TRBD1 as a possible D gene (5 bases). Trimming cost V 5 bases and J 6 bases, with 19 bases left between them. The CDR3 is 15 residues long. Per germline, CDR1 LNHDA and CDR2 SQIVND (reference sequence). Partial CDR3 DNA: TGTGCCAGTAGTGGACCAGGGAGAAAGGGTCATGGC. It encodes CASSGPGRKGHG. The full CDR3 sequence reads CASSGPGRKGHGYTF.

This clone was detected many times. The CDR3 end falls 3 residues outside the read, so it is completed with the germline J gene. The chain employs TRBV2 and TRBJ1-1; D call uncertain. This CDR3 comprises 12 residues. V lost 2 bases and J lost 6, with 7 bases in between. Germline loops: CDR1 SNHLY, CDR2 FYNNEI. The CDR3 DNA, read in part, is TGTGCCAGCAGTGAAAAGGGTCCTGAA. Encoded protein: CASSEKGPE. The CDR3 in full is CASSEKGPEAFF.

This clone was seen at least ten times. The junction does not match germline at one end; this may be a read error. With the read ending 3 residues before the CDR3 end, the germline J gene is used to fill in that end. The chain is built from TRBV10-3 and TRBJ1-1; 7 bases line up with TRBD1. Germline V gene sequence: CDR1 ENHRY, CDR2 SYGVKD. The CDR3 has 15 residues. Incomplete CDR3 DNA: TGTGCCATCAGCGAGCATCTGACAGGGAACGCTGAA. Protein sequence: CAISEHLTGNAE. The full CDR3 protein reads CAISEHLTGNAEAFF.

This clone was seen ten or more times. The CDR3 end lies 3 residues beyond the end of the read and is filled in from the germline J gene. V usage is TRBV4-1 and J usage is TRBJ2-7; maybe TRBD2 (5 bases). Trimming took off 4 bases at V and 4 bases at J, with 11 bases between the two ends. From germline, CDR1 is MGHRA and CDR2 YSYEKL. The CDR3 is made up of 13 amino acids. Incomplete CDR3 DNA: TGCGCCAGCAGCCCGTGGACTTCTTACGAG. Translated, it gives CASSPWTSYE. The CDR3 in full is CASSPWTSYEQYF.

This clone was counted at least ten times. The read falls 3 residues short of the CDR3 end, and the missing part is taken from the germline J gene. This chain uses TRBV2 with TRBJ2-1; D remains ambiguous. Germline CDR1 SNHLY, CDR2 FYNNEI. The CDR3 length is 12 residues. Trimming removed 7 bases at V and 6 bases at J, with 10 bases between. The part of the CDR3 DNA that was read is TGTGCCAGCACAGGTGGCAGCAATGAG. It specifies CASTGGSNE. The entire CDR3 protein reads CASTGGSNEQFF.